This T cell receptor (beta chain) was retrieved from a study of blood T cells in healthy people across ages. Each sample had at least 6 million PBMCs isolated. A J-beta primer mix and a sample-barcoded 5' primer were used in a second PCR of roughly 6 to 11 cycles. Via MiXCR, TCRdb re-called the 5' RACE reads, giving one row per CDR3 protein. In the table there are roughly 730,000 distinct CDR3 sequences, 56% of which are singletons. This clonotype appeared a few times. CDR1 and CDR2 (germline): SGHVS, FQNEAQ. CDR3 size: 14 residues. V was trimmed by 5 bases and J by 4 bases, leaving 14 bases between them.

The clonotype comes from a man aged 35-49 years in good health. Sequencing was done on a sample of blood. J is TRBJ1-2 and V is TRBV7-8; no definite D call. CDR3 DNA: TGTGCCAGCAGCCCCCGGGCGGGGAGCTATGGCTACACCTTC. This sequence encodes CASSPRAGSYGYTF.